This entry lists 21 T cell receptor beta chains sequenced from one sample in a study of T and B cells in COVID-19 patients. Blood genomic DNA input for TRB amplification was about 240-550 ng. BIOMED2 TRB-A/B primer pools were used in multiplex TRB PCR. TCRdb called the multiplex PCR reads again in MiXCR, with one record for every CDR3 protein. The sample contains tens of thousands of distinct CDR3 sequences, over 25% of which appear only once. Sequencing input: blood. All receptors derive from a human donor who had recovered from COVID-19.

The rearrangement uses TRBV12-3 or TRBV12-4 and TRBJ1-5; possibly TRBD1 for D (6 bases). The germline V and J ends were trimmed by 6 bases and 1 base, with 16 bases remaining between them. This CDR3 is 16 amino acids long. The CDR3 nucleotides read TGTGCCAGCAGCCGAAGCGTAGGGACAAGCAATCAGCCCCAGCATTTT. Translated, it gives CASSRSVGTSNQPQHF.

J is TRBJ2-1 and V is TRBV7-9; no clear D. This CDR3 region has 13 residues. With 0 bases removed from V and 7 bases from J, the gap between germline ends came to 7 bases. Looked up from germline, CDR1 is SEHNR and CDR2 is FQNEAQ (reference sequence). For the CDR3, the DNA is TGTGCCAGCAGCTTAGCGAACGCGAATGAGCAGTTCTTC. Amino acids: CASSLANANEQFF.

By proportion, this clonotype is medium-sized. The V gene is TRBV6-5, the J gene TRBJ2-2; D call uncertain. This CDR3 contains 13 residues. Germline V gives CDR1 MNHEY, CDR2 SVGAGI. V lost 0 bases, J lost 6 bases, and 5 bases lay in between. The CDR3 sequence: CASSYSSPGELFF. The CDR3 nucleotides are TGTGCCAGCAGTTACTCGAGTCCCGGGGAGCTGTTTTTT.

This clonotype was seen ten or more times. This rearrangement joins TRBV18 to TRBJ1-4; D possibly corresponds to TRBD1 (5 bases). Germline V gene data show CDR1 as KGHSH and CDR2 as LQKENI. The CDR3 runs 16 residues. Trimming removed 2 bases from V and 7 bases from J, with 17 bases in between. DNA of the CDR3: TGTGCCAGCTCACCAGGGACGGAACCGGCGGGTGAAAAACTGTTTTTT. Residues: CASSPGTEPAGEKLFF.

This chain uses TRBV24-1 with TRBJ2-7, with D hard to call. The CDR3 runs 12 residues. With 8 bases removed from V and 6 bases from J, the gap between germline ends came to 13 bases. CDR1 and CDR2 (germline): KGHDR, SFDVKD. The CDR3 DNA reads TGTGCCACCACGAAGGTACAGACCGAGCAGTACTTC. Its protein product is CATTKVQTEQYF.

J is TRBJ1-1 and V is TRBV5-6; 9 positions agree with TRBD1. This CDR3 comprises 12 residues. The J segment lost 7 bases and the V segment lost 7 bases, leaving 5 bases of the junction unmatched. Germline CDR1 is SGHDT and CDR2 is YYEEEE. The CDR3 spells CASGTGFNEAFF. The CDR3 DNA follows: TGTGCCAGCGGGACAGGGTTTAATGAAGCTTTCTTT.

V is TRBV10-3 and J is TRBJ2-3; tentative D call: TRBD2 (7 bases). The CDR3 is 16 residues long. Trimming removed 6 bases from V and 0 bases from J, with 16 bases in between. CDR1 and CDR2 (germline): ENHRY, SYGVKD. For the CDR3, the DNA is TGTGCCATCAGCGGGAGAGAGGGGGGGAGCACAGATACGCAGTATTTT. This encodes CAISGREGGSTDTQYF.

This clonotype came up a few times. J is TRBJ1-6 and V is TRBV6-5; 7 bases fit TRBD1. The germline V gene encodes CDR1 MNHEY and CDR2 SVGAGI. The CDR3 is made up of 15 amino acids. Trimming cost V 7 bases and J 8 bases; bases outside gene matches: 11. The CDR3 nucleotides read TGTGCCAGCACCCAAGCCCCAGGGGGGGATTCACCCCTCCACTTT. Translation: CASTQAPGGDSPLHF.

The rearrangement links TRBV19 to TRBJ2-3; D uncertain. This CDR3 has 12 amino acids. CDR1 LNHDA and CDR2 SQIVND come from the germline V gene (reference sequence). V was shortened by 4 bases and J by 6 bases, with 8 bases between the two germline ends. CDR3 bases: TGTGCCAGTAGTACAGCCGGGGATACGCAGTATTTT. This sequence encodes CASSTAGDTQYF.

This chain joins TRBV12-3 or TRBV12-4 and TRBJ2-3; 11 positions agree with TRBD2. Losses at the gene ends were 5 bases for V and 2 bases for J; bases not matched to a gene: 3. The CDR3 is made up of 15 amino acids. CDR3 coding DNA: TGTGCCAGCAGTCTTAGCGGGGGGGCCACAGATACGCAGTATTTT. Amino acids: CASSLSGGATDTQYF.

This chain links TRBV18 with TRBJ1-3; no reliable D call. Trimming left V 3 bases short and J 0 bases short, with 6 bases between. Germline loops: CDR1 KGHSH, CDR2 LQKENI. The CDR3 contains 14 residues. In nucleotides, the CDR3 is TGTGCCAGCTCACCGGTCCACTCTGGAAACACCATATATTTT. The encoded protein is CASSPVHSGNTIYF.

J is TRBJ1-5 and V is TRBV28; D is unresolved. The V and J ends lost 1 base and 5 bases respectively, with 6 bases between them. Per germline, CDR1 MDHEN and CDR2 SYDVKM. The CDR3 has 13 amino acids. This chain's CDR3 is CASSLSPHQPQHF. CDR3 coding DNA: TGTGCCAGCAGTTTATCCCCCCATCAGCCCCAGCATTTT.

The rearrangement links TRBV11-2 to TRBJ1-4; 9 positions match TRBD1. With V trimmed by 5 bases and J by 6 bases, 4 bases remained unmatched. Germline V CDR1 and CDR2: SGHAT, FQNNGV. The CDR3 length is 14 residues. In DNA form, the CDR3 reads TGTGCCAGCAGCCGGGGACAGGGATATGAAAAACTGTTTTTT. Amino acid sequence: CASSRGQGYEKLFF.

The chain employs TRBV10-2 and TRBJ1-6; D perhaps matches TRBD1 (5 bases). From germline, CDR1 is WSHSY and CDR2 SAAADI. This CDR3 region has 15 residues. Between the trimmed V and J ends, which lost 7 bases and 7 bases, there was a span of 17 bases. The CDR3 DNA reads TGCGCCAGCACCCGCGAAGGGGCGGGCAATTCACCCCTCCACTTT. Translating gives CASTREGAGNSPLHF.

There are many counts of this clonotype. Here the CDR3 DNA reads TGTGCCAGCCAGGCCTGGGATCAAGAGACCCAGTACTTC. Its translation is CASQAWDQETQYF. The gene calls are TRBV18 and TRBJ2-5; D unclear. Germline lookup yields CDR1 KGHSH and CDR2 LQKENI. Trimming stripped 8 bases from V and 2 bases from J, with 12 bases between. The CDR3 sequence is 13 residues long.

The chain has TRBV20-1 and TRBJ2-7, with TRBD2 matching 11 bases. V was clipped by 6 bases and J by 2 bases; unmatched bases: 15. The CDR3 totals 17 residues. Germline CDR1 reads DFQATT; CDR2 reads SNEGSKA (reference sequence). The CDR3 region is CSARRPSGGRPTYEQYF. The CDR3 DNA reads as TGCAGTGCGAGGAGGCCTAGCGGGGGGAGACCCACCTACGAGCAGTACTTC.

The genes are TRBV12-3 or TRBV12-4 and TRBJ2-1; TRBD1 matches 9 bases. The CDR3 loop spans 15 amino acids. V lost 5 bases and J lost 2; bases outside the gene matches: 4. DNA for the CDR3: TGTGCCAGCAGTGCGGGGACAGGGACCTACAATGAGCAGTTCTTC. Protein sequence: CASSAGTGTYNEQFF.

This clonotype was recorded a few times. The CDR3 loop is CSARAASGGNTGELFF. For the CDR3, the DNA is TGCAGTGCTAGAGCGGCGAGCGGGGGCAACACCGGGGAGCTGTTTTTT. The V gene is TRBV20-1, the J gene TRBJ2-2, with 8 positions matching TRBD2. Losses at the gene ends were 1 base for V and 2 bases for J; bases not matched to a gene: 6. The CDR3 contains 16 residues. CDR1 DFQATT and CDR2 SNEGSKA come from the germline V gene (reference sequence).

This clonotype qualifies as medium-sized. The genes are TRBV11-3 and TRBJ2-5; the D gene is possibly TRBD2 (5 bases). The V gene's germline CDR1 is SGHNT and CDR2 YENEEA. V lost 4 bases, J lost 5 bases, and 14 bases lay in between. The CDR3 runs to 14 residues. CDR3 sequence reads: CASSWEFSRETQYF. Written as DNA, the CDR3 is TGTGCCAGCAGCTGGGAGTTCTCACGGGAGACCCAGTACTTC.

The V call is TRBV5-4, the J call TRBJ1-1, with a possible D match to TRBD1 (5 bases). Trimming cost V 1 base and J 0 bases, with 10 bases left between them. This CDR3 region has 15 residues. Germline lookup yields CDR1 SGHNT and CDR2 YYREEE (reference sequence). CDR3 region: CASSLRGRLNTEAFF. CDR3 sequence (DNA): TGTGCCAGCAGCTTGAGGGGCAGACTGAACACTGAAGCTTTCTTT.

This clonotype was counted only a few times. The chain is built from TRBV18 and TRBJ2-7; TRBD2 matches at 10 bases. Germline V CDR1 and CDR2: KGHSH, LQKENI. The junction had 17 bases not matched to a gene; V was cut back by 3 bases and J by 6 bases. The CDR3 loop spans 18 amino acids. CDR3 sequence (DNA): TGTGCCAGCTCACCGAAAAGGGGTAGCGGGGGGATGCATGGCGAGCAGTACTTC. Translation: CASSPKRGSGGMHGEQYF.